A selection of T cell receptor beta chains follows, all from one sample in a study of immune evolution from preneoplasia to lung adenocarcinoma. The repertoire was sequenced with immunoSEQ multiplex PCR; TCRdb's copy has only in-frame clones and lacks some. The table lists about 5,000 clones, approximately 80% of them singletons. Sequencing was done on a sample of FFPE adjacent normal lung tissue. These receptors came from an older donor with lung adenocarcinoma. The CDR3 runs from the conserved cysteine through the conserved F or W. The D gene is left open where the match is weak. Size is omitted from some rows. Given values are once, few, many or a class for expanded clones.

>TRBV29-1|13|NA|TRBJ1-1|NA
CSVVQGQNTEAFF
TGCAGCGTTGTGCAGGGACAGAACACTGAAGCTTTCTTT
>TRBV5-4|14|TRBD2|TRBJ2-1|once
CASSPSGWNNEQFF
TGTGCCAGCTCCCCTAGCGGGTGGAACAATGAGCAGTTCTTC
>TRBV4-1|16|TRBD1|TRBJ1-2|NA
CASSQDPGQINYGYTF
TGCGCCAGCAGCCAAGACCCGGGACAGATAAACTATGGCTACACCTTC
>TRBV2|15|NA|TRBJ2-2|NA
CASSEARSASGELFF
TGTGCCAGCAGTGAAGCTCGTAGCGCTAGCGGGGAGCTGTTTTTT
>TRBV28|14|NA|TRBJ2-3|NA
CASSLAGYTDTQYF
TGTGCCAGCAGTTTAGCAGGGTACACAGATACGCAGTATTTT
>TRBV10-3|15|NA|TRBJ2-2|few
CAITSHKGSTGELFF
TGTGCCATCACCTCCCATAAGGGGTCCACCGGGGAGCTGTTTTTT
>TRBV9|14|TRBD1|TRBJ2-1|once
CASSYITGDDEQFF
TGTGCCAGCAGTTATATTACAGGGGACGATGAGCAGTTCTTC
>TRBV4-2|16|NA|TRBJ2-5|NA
CASSQGGQSGQETQYF
TGTGCCAGCAGCCAAGGCGGTCAGAGCGGCCAAGAGACCCAGTACTTC
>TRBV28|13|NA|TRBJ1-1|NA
CANRFLGETEAFF
TGTGCCAACAGATTCCTGGGGGAAACTGAAGCTTTCTTT
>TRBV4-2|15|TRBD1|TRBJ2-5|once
CASSSTGTGEETQYF
TGTGCCAGCAGCTCTACTGGCACAGGGGAAGAGACCCAGTACTTC
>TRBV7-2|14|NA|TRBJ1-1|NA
CASSLFYESSEAFF
TGTGCCAGCAGCTTATTTTACGAATCGAGTGAAGCTTTCTTT
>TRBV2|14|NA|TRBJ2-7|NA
CASSETQGPYEQYF
TGTGCCAGCAGTGAGACCCAGGGGCCCTACGAGCAGTACTTC
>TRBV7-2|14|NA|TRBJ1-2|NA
CASSLSVGSVGYTF
TGTGCCAGCAGCTTATCTGTGGGTTCGGTAGGCTACACCTTC
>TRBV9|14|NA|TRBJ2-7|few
CASSVEPGLPEQYF
TGTGCCAGCAGCGTAGAACCAGGCCTACCCGAGCAGTACTTC
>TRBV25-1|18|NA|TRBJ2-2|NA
CASSESIGTGLGTGELFF
TGTGCCAGCAGTGAATCCATAGGGACGGGCCTGGGGACCGGGGAGCTGTTTTTT
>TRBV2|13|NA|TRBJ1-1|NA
CASSGVGDVEAFF
TGTGCCAGCAGTGGGGTTGGGGACGTTGAAGCTTTCTTT
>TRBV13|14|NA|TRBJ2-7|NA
CASSLQGQSYEQYF
TGTGCCAGCAGCCTACAAGGACAGTCCTACGAGCAGTACTTC
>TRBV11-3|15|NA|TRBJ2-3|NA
CASSQYSSGTDTQYF
TGTGCCAGCAGCCAATATTCTAGCGGCACAGATACGCAGTATTTT
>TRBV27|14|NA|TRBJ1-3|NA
CASRVQGSGNTIYF
TGTGCCAGCAGGGTACAGGGATCTGGAAACACCATATATTTT
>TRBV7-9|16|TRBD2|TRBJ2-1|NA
CASSSTSGRSYNEQFF
TGTGCCAGCAGCTCGACTAGCGGACGCTCCTACAATGAGCAGTTCTTC
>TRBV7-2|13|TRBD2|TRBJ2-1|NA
CASSSGGRDEQFF
TGTGCCAGCAGCTCTGGCGGGAGGGATGAGCAGTTCTTC
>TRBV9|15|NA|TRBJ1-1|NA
CASSVAIGENTEAFF
TGTGCCAGCAGCGTAGCTATAGGGGAGAACACTGAAGCTTTCTTT
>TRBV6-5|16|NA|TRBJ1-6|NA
CASSYSLSSYNSPLHF
TGTGCCAGCAGTTACTCTCTGAGCTCCTATAATTCACCCCTCCACTTT
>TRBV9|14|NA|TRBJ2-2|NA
CASSAGTDTGELFF
TGTGCCAGCAGCGCCGGGACTGACACCGGGGAGCTGTTTTTT
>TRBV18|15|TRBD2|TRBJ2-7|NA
CASASTSGRSYEQYF
TGTGCCAGCGCCTCGACTAGCGGGAGGTCCTACGAGCAGTACTTC
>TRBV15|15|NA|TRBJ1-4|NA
CATSSLFGEDEKLFF
TGTGCCACCAGCAGCCTCTTCGGAGAGGACGAAAAACTGTTTTTT
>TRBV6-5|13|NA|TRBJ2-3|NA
CASKAPSTDTQYF
TGTGCCAGCAAGGCACCTAGCACAGATACGCAGTATTTT
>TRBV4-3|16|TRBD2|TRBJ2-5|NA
CASSQDWPSGSETQYF
TGCGCCAGCAGCCAAGATTGGCCTAGCGGGAGCGAGACCCAGTACTTC
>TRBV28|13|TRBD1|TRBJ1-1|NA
CASRLGGRLEAFF
TGTGCCAGCAGGTTAGGGGGCAGGCTTGAAGCTTTCTTT
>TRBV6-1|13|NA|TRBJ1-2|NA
CASSDNKIYGYTF
TGTGCCAGCAGTGACAACAAAATCTATGGCTACACCTTC
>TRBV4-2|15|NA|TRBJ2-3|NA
CASSQRSGDPDTQYF
TGTGCCAGCAGCCAAAGATCGGGGGACCCAGATACGCAGTATTTT
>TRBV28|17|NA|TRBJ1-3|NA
CASSLVGGPLSRNTIYF
TGTGCCAGCAGTTTAGTTGGGGGGCCCCTCTCTAGAAACACCATATATTTT
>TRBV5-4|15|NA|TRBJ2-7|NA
CASSSPRTVSYEQYF
TGTGCCAGCAGCTCACCCCGGACAGTGTCCTACGAGCAGTACTTC
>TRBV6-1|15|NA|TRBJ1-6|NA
CASRLLGMYNSPLHF
TGTGCCAGCAGGTTATTGGGGATGTATAATTCACCCCTCCACTTT
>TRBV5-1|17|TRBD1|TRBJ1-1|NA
CASSLGGTGRANTEAFF
TGCGCCAGCAGCTTGGGCGGGACAGGGCGGGCGAACACTGAAGCTTTCTTT
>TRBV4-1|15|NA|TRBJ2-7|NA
CASSQAPVGPYEQYF
TGCGCCAGCAGCCAAGCCCCGGTTGGGCCCTACGAGCAGTACTTC
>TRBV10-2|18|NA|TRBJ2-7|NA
CASSVQDVVGGGEYEQYF
TGCGCCAGCAGTGTACAGGATGTGGTAGGGGGTGGGGAATACGAGCAGTACTTC
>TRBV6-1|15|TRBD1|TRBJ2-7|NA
CASSAYRDSPYEQYF
TGTGCCAGCAGTGCTTACCGGGACAGTCCCTACGAGCAGTACTTC
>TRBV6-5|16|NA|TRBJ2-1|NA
CASSYSPGAPANEQFF
TGTGCCAGCAGTTACTCACCAGGGGCCCCAGCCAATGAGCAGTTCTTC
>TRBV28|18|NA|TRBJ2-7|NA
CASSPSQRAAVSRDEQYF
TGTGCCAGCAGTCCTTCACAACGGGCGGCTGTTTCTCGGGACGAGCAGTACTTC
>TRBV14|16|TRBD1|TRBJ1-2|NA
CASRDTRTGTADGYTF
TGTGCCAGCAGAGACACACGAACCGGGACAGCCGATGGCTACACCTTC
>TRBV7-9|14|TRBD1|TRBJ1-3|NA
CASSETGVGNTIYF
TGTGCCAGCAGCGAGACAGGGGTTGGAAACACCATATATTTT
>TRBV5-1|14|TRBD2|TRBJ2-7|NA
CASSVAGDDYEQYF
TGCGCCAGCAGCGTAGCGGGAGACGACTACGAACAGTACTTC
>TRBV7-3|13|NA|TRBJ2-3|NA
CASRTGSTDTQYF
TGTGCCAGCAGGACCGGAAGCACAGATACGCAGTATTTT
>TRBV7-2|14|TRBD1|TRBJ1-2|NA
CASSLGQPRGGYTF
TGTGCCAGCAGCCTGGGACAGCCGCGTGGGGGCTACACCTTC
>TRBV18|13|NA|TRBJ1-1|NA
CASSPAVNTEAFF
TGTGCCAGCTCACCGGCTGTGAACACTGAAGCTTTCTTT
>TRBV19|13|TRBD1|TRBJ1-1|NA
CASSEGADTEAFF
TGTGCCAGTAGTGAGGGGGCAGACACTGAAGCTTTCTTT
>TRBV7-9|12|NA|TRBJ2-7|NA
CASSSKRYEQYF
TGTGCCAGCAGCTCGAAGAGGTACGAGCAGTACTTC
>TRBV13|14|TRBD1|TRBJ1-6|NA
CASSEGAANSPLHF
TGTGCCAGCAGCGAGGGGGCTGCCAATTCACCCCTCCACTTT
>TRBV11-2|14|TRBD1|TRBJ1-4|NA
CASSSGTGNEKLFF
TGTGCCAGCAGTTCCGGGACAGGGAATGAAAAACTGTTTTTT
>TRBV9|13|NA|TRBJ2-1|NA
CASSGGRYNEQFF
TGTGCCAGCAGCGGTGGGCGATACAATGAGCAGTTCTTC
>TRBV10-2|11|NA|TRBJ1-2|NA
CASSSPDGYTF
TGCGCCAGCAGCAGTCCCGATGGCTACACCTTC
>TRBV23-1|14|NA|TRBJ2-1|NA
CASSQSLPANEQFF
TGCGCCAGCAGTCAATCGTTACCGGCGAATGAGCAGTTCTTC
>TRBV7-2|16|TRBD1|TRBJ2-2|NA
CASSPWGTGDTGELFF
TGTGCCAGCAGCCCATGGGGGACAGGGGACACCGGGGAGCTGTTTTTT